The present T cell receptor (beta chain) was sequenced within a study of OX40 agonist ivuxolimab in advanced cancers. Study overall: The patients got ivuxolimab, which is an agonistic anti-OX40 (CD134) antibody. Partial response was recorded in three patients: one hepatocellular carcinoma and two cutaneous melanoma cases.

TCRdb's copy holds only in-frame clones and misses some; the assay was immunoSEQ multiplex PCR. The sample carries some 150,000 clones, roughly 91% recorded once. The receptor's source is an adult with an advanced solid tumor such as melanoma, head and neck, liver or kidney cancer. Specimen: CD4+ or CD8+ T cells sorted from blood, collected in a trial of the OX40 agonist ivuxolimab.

CDR3 DNA sequence: TGTGCCAGCAGCTTGGACTTTGGGACCTACGAGCAGTACTTC. Translation gives CASSLDFGTYEQYF. V is TRBV7-2 and J is TRBJ2-7, with D maybe TRBD2 (5 bases). Germline V gene lookup returns CDR1 SGHTA and CDR2 FQGNSA. The CDR3 is made up of 14 amino acids. The ends were cut back, 3 bases at V and 2 bases at J, with 11 bases in the middle.